This T cell receptor beta chain originates from a study of glioma-infiltrating T cells after dendritic cell vaccination. Indicated time point: after dendritic cell vaccination, including at tumor progression/relapse. Selection required adequate fresh-frozen tumor tissue plus more than two years' survival data. In its sample, this clone was seen a few times. Sequencing used immunoSEQ multiplex PCR; TCRdb keeps in-frame clones, though not all of them. The repertoire consists of some 90,000 clones, with roughly four fifths occurring once and the leading ten covering approximately 2.1%. V lost 8 bases and J lost 2, with 11 bases in between. The CDR3 runs to 13 residues. The germline V gene has CDR1 WSHSY and CDR2 SAAADI.

The material sequenced was blood, taken after dendritic cell vaccination. The genes are TRBV10-2 and TRBJ2-3; D is ambiguous. The origin of this receptor is a human donor with glioblastoma. The CDR3 sequence is CASGPGFTDTQYF. The CDR3 DNA reads as TGCGCCAGCGGTCCCGGGTTCACAGATACGCAGTATTTT.